Sequencing of this T cell receptor (beta chain) was carried out in a study of blood T cell repertoires in COVID-19. Study information: Whether acute or convalescent, the COVID-19 samples came from the United States, Italy and Spain.

In the authors' methods: Counts of nucleated cells, estimated from reference gene primer amplification, were obtained. The data were produced by immunoSEQ multiplex PCR, yet TCRdb's version contains in-frame clones alone and is incomplete. V and J calls and clone size are copied from that table; D and trimming were computed from the DNA. The sample shows under 200,000 clones, roughly 83% of them seen only once. Participants were aged 18 to 89 years from around 25 US areas. The CDR3 covers 13 residues. Per the germline V gene, CDR1 is LNHDA and CDR2 is SQIVND (reference sequence). Unmatched junction bases numbered 5, after V lost 6 bases and J lost 6 bases.

V usage is TRBV19 and J usage is TRBJ1-2; 9 nucleotides line up with TRBD1. This sequence originates from a woman aged 60 to 75 who had recovered from COVID-19. Sequencing input: PBMCs or T cells enriched from blood (not recorded which). The CDR3 DNA reads TGTGCCAGTAGGCCGGGACAGGGTGATGGCTACACCTTC. Residues: CASRPGQGDGYTF.